The 7 T cell receptor beta chains presented below share a single source sample, sequenced in a study of identical twins. TCRdb called the 5' RACE reads again in MiXCR, with one record for every CDR3 protein. Here the sample spans 600,000 to 700,000 distinct CDR3 sequences, 21% being singletons. This sample was shared with a second study, whose subject was T cells expressing NK-cell markers.

Source material: PBMCs. The receptors shown here come from a woman between 18 and 30 years old in good health.

The genes are TRBV5-1 and TRBJ2-2; TRBD1 is a possible D gene (6 bases). Trimming stripped 0 bases from V and 5 bases from J, with 11 bases between. The CDR3 is 15 amino acids. Germline lookup yields CDR1 SGHRS and CDR2 YFSETQ. This CDR3 is CASSLGQAKTGELFF. The CDR3 region has the DNA TGCGCCAGCAGCTTGGGACAGGCCAAGACCGGGGAGCTGTTTTTT.

This clonotype has a count of ten or more. In DNA form, the CDR3 reads TGCGCCAGCAGCCAATTACAGAGGGAGTACGCAGATACGCAGTATTTT. This sequence encodes CASSQLQREYADTQYF. The V and J genes are TRBV5-1 and TRBJ2-3; D is perhaps TRBD2 (5 bases). Germline V CDR1 and CDR2: SGHRS, YFSETQ. V shed 4 bases and J shed 4 bases, with 19 bases lying between them. This CDR3 is 16 amino acids long. The full variable domain, rest sourced from reference TRBV5-1 and TRBJ2-3, is KAGVTQTPRYLIKTRGQQVTLSCSPISGHRSVSWYQQTPGQGLQFLFEYFSETQRNKGNFPGRFSGRQFSNSRSEMNVSTLELGDSALYLCASSQLQREYADTQYFGPGTRLTVL.

V and J are TRBV15 and TRBJ2-3; the match to TRBD1 covers 7 bases. J was trimmed by 4 bases and V by 5 bases; bases with no gene match: 9. The length of the CDR3 is 15 residues. Germline V lookup: CDR1 LNHNV, CDR2 YYDKDF (reference sequence). The CDR3 protein is CATSLSTGTPDTQYF. The CDR3 nucleotides read TGTGCCACCAGCTTGTCGACAGGGACACCAGATACGCAGTATTTT.

This clonotype was picked up a small number of times. The CDR3 DNA sequence: TGCAGTGCTAGACCCCCGACTAGCGGTTCAGATACGCAGTATTTT. This sequence encodes CSARPPTSGSDTQYF. V usage is TRBV20-1 and J usage is TRBJ2-3, with 9 bases aligning to TRBD2. Germline CDR1 reads DFQATT; CDR2 reads SNEGSKA (reference sequence). There are 15 residues in the CDR3. V shed 2 bases, J shed 4 bases, and the junction held 7 bases outside the gene matches.

The chain combines TRBV7-8 with TRBJ2-1; 12 bases are shared with TRBD1. The CDR3 totals 15 residues. With 3 bases clipped from V and 7 bases from J, the junction kept 4 bases outside the gene matches. CDR1 is SGHVS and CDR2 is FQNEAQ in the germline V gene. The CDR3 here is CASSLGQGALNEQFF. The CDR3 nucleotides read TGTGCCAGCAGCTTGGGACAGGGGGCGCTGAATGAGCAGTTCTTC.

J is TRBJ1-6 and V is TRBV12-3 or TRBV12-4; the D gene is possibly TRBD1 (5 bases). Trimming cost V 6 bases and J 8 bases, with 17 bases left between them. The CDR3 runs to 15 residues. CDR3 region: CASRQGTSNYSPLHF. The CDR3 DNA follows: TGTGCCAGCAGGCAAGGGACCTCCAACTATTCACCCCTCCACTTT.

The chain has TRBV9 and TRBJ2-1, with 12 nucleotides matching TRBD2. The CDR3 length is 15 residues. CDR1 SGDLS and CDR2 YYNGEE come from the germline V gene. J lost 3 bases, V lost 4 bases, and 2 bases had no gene match. CDR3 region: CASSPSGGDYNEQFF. For the CDR3, the DNA is TGTGCCAGCAGCCCTAGCGGGGGGGACTACAATGAGCAGTTCTTC.